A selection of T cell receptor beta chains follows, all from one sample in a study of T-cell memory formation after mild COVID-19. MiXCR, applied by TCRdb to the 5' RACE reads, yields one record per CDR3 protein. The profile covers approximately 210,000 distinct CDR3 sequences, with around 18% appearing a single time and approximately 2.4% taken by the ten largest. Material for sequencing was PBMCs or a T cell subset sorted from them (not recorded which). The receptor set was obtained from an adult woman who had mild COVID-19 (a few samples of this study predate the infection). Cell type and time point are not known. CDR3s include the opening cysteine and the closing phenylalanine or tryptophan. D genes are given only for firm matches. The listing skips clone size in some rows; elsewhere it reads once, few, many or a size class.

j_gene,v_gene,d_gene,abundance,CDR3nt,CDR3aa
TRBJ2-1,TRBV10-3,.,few,TGTGCCATCCGGGAGATGGGTTACAATGAGCAGTTCTTC,CAIREMGYNEQFF
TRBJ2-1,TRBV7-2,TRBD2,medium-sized,TGTGCCAGCAGCTCGACTAGCGGGCAGTACAATGAGCAGTTCTTC,CASSSTSGQYNEQFF
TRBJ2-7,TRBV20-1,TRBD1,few,TGCAGTGCTAGGAGCCCCACAGGGGCCTACGAGCAGTACTTC,CSARSPTGAYEQYF
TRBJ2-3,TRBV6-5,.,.,TGTGCCAGCAGTTACACAAGAAGCACAGATACGCAGTATTTT,CASSYTRSTDTQYF
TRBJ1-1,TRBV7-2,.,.,TGTGCCAGCAGCGTTACAGGGTTGGTTTCAAACACTGAAGCTTTCTTT,CASSVTGLVSNTEAFF
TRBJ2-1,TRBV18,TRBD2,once,TGTGCCAGCTCACCAGGTAGCGGGGGGAAGGATGAGCAGTTCTTC,CASSPGSGGKDEQFF
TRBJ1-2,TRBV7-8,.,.,TGTGCCACCCAAGCTTACGGGACTAACTATGGCTACACCTTC,CATQAYGTNYGYTF
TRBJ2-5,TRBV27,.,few,TGTGCCAGCAGTTTTCTGCCCGACAACCAAGAGACCCAGTACTTC,CASSFLPDNQETQYF
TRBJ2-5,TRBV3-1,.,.,TGTGCCAGCAGCCAAGTTAACCTAGCAAAGGTTGAGACCCAGTACTTC,CASSQVNLAKVETQYF
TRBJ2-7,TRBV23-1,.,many,TGCGCCAGCAGTCAATTCTTCTCGAAACCAGAATATTACGAGCAGTACTTC,CASSQFFSKPEYYEQYF
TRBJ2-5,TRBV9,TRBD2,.,TGTGCCAGCAGCCAACGTGCGGGAGGGAGGTACCAAGAGACCCAGTACTTC,CASSQRAGGRYQETQYF
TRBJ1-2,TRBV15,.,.,TGTGCCACCAGCAGAGAGTCCCTGGGGTATGGCTACACCTTC,CATSRESLGYGYTF
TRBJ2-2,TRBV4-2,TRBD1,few,TGTGCCAGCAGCCAGTCCCCCGGGACAGGGTTCACCGGGGAGCTGTTTTTT,CASSQSPGTGFTGELFF
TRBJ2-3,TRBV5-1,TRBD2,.,TGCGCCAGCAGCTTGGGTGGGCTAGCGGGCCGCGATACGCAGTATTTT,CASSLGGLAGRDTQYF
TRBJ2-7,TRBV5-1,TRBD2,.,TGCGCCAGCAGCTTGGGAGCGGGGGAGTACGAGCAGTACTTC,CASSLGAGEYEQYF